These 16 T cell receptor beta chains were sequenced from one sample in a study of blood T cells in healthy people across ages. For the second PCR, which ran for about 6 to 11 cycles, a sample-barcoded 5' primer and a J-beta primer mix were used. TCRdb re-called the 5' RACE reads with MiXCR, one entry per CDR3 protein. The sample includes about 690,000 distinct CDR3 sequences, less than 45% seen only once; the top ten take 25% to 30%. The specimen was blood. Every receptor here comes from a man aged 80 or over in good health.

The chain has TRBV10-3 and TRBJ2-1; possibly TRBD1 for D (6 bases). The germline V gene encodes CDR1 ENHRY and CDR2 SYGVKD. V gave up 6 bases and J gave up 3 bases, with 15 bases separating them. The CDR3 runs to 15 residues. The CDR3 sequence is CAISEGDGYYNEQFF. The CDR3 region has the DNA TGTGCCATCAGCGAGGGGGACGGATACTACAATGAGCAGTTCTTC.

This clonotype has more than one count but fewer than ten. The chain employs TRBV7-9 and TRBJ2-7; D ambiguous. CDR3 length: 14 residues. With 2 bases removed from V and 4 bases from J, the gap between germline ends came to 12 bases. Germline CDR1 and CDR2: SEHNR and FQNEAQ (reference sequence). The CDR3 DNA sequence: TGTGCCAGCAGCTTATCGGACGGTTTATACGAGCAGTACTTC. It yields the protein CASSLSDGLYEQYF.

This clonotype turned up a few times. This sequence joins TRBV5-6 and TRBJ2-5, with D uncertain. The germline CDR1 and CDR2 sequences are SGHDT and YYEEEE. Deletions cut 3 bases from V and 2 bases from J, with 14 bases between. The CDR3 has 15 amino acids. The CDR3 spells CASSYNPRRQETQYF. CDR3 coding DNA: TGTGCCAGCAGCTACAACCCGAGGCGGCAAGAGACCCAGTACTTC.

The chain has TRBV6-5 and TRBJ2-5; 11 bases are a match to TRBD2. The end of the DNA fits TRBJ2-7 better, so the J call may be wrong. The germline gives CDR1 MNHEY, CDR2 SVGAGI. The CDR3 covers 15 residues. CDR3 DNA: TGTGCCAGCAGTTACGATGGGACTAGCGGCTACGAGCAGTACTTC. This gives the protein CASSYDGTSGYEQYF.

The rearrangement uses TRBV9 and TRBJ2-1; D may be TRBD2 (7 bases). V was shortened by 0 bases and J by 8 bases, with 18 bases between the two germline ends. CDR1 SGDLS and CDR2 YYNGEE come from the germline V gene. This CDR3 has 16 residues. CDR3 residues: CASSVVSGGPSHEQFF. The CDR3 DNA reads as TGTGCCAGCAGCGTAGTTTCCGGGGGGCCGAGCCATGAGCAGTTCTTC.

A remark on this clonotype: One junction end disagrees with the germline gene, perhaps due to a read error. This chain joins TRBV2 and TRBJ2-1; tentatively, D is TRBD2 (6 bases). CDR3 length: 15 residues. CDR1 is SNHLY, CDR2 FYNNEI, per germline. The CDR3 loop reads CAGSDNKGRRNEQFF. As DNA, the CDR3 is TGTGCCGGCAGTGACAATAAAGGGAGGAGGAATGAGCAGTTCTTC.

A note on this clonotype: Mismatch with germline at one junction end may stem from a read error. The J gene is TRBJ1-1, the V gene TRBV7-9, with a possible D match to TRBD1 (6 bases). This CDR3 region has 13 residues. Germline assignment: CDR1 SEHNR and CDR2 FQNEAQ (reference sequence). CDR3 sequence reads: CASSVAQGTEAFF. The CDR3 nucleotides are TGTGCCAGCAGCGTAGCTCAGGGGACCGAAGCTTTCTTT.

A few counts support this clonotype. The gene calls are TRBV7-2 and TRBJ2-3; TRBD2 agrees at 7 bases. V lost 6 bases, J lost 0 bases, and 9 bases stayed unmatched. The CDR3 is made up of 16 amino acids. Germline V gene data show CDR1 as SGHTA and CDR2 as FQGNSA. The CDR3 here is CASRIGLDPSTDTQYF. Written as DNA, the CDR3 is TGTGCCAGCAGGATTGGACTAGACCCTAGCACAGATACGCAGTATTTT. The complete variable domain, with remaining parts taken from reference TRBV7-2 and TRBJ2-3, reads GAGVSQSPSNKVTEKGKDVELRCDPISGHTALYWYRQSLGQGLEFLIYFQGNSAPDKSGLPSDRFSAERTGGSVSTLTIQRTQQEDSAVYLCASRIGLDPSTDTQYFGPGTRLTVL.

A single count supports this clonotype. DNA for the CDR3: TGTGCCAGCAGTTTAGTAGCGCGGGGGAACGGGGAGACCCAGTACTTC. It is translated as CASSLVARGNGETQYF. The chain recombines TRBV12-3 or TRBV12-4 with TRBJ2-5; 7 nucleotides align to TRBD2. This CDR3 comprises 16 residues. The V gene end was trimmed by 1 base and the J gene end by 5 bases; junction bases not matched to a gene: 10.

This chain connects TRBV6-2 or TRBV6-3 to TRBJ2-1, with a weak D call TRBD1 (6 bases). CDR3 length: 15 residues. The V end lost 6 bases, the J end lost 10 bases, and 22 bases lay between the germline ends. Germline V gives CDR1 MNHEY, CDR2 SVGEGT. In DNA form, the CDR3 reads TGTGCCAGCAGGAAAACAGGGCCAACTGGCTACGAGCAGTTCTTC. It yields the protein CASRKTGPTGYEQFF.

Here the CDR3 reads CASSQRQGEPYEQYF. CDR3 bases: TGTGCCAGCAGCCAAAGGCAGGGGGAGCCCTACGAGCAGTACTTC. The chain is built from TRBV7-2 and TRBJ2-7, with 7 bases lining up with TRBD1. Trimming removed 5 bases from V and 2 bases from J; junction bases left unmatched: 9. This CDR3 is 15 amino acids long. From germline, CDR1 is SGHTA and CDR2 FQGNSA. Full variable domain (outside the CDR3, taken from reference TRBV7-2 and TRBJ2-7): GAGVSQSPSNKVTEKGKDVELRCDPISGHTALYWYRQSLGQGLEFLIYFQGNSAPDKSGLPSDRFSAERTGGSVSTLTIQRTQQEDSAVYLCASSQRQGEPYEQYFGPGTRLTVT.

This clonotype has just one count. This rearrangement joins TRBV2 to TRBJ1-2, with 7 bases fitting TRBD1. Trimming removed 6 bases from V and 8 bases from J; junction bases left unmatched: 12. Germline assignment: CDR1 SNHLY and CDR2 FYNNEI. This CDR3 is 14 amino acids long. The CDR3 reads CASRGTVPFHGYTF. CDR3 nucleotides: TGTGCCAGCAGGGGGACAGTTCCCTTCCACGGCTACACCTTC.

This chain connects TRBV11-3 to TRBJ2-1; D might be TRBD1 (6 bases). V lost 0 bases and J lost 12, with 9 bases in between. Per the germline V gene, CDR1 is SGHNT and CDR2 is YENEEA. CDR3 length equals 12 residues. The CDR3 loop reads CASSLEQGTQFF. CDR3 in DNA: TGTGCCAGCAGCTTAGAACAGGGCACGCAGTTCTTC.

The chain joins TRBV20-1 to TRBJ1-2, with a tentative D call TRBD1 (5 bases). The CDR3 has 14 residues. CDR1 DFQATT and CDR2 SNEGSKA come from the germline V gene (reference sequence). Trimming cost V 0 bases and J 5 bases, with 13 bases left between them. The CDR3 loop reads CSARDRVTAYGYTF. As DNA, the CDR3 is TGCAGTGCTAGAGATCGGGTGACAGCTTATGGCTACACCTTC.

This clonotype has ten or more counts. V is TRBV5-1 and J is TRBJ2-1; D is uncertain. The germline CDR1 and CDR2 sequences are SGHRS and YFSETQ. The V end lost 1 base, the J end lost 2 bases, and 7 bases lay between the germline ends. The CDR3 totals 14 residues. Written as DNA, the CDR3 is TGCGCCAGCAGCTTGCCGGGCCCCTACAATGAGCAGTTCTTC. Protein sequence: CASSLPGPYNEQFF. Drawing the rest from reference TRBV5-1 and TRBJ2-1, the complete variable domain is KAGVTQTPRYLIKTRGQQVTLSCSPISGHRSVSWYQQTPGQGLQFLFEYFSETQRNKGNFPGRFSGRQFSNSRSEMNVSTLELGDSALYLCASSLPGPYNEQFFGPGTRLTVL.

The chain uses TRBV20-1 and TRBJ2-1; 9 nucleotides line up with TRBD2. TRBJ2-7 explains the end of the DNA better; the J call may be wrong. Germline V lookup: CDR1 DFQATT, CDR2 SNEGSKA (reference sequence). This CDR3 is 14 amino acids long. CDR3 nucleotides: TGCAGTGCTCCGCTGGGACTAGCCAGAAATGAGCAGTACTTC. Translating gives CSAPLGLARNEQYF.